The clone carrying this T cell receptor beta chain was seen many times. Its specificity is unknown. Both iRepertoire HTBI primers and Arm-PCR of CDR3 regions were used to build the TCR beta libraries. One entry per CDR3 protein results from TCRdb running MiXCR on the multiplex PCR reads. The profile shows about 440,000 distinct CDR3 sequences, roughly 15% of them singletons. This entry belongs to a study of regulatory T cells in long-lasting Graves disease. Indicated time point: newly diagnosed GD, antithyroid drugs for less than 3 months. Researchers made the TCR library from RNA that was extracted from PBMCs. General study points: Whereas new patients shared 950 to 1,000 public clonotypes, persistent patients shared more, at about 2,700.

Germline V CDR1 and CDR2: SEHNR, FQNEAQ (reference sequence). The CDR3 is 16 residues long. V trimming: 5 bases; J trimming: 5 bases; junction bases outside the gene matches: 15. The same sample was also used in a study of T cells in Graves' hyperthyroidism and ophthalmopathy. This second report adds: Calling Graves' hyperthyroidism stable meant ophthalmopathy did not progress within 18 months.

The chain links TRBV7-9 to TRBJ2-7, with 7 bases matching TRBD2. This material consisted of peripheral blood mononuclear cells (PBMCs), taken at new diagnosis, from a patient treated with antithyroid drugs. The TCR was taken from a woman between 25 and 40 years old with Graves disease. The CDR3 DNA follows: TGTGCCAGCAGCACGCCCGAGACTAGCTTTTCGGACGAGCAGTACTTC. Protein product: CASSTPETSFSDEQYF.